This record covers a single T cell receptor beta chain. This record comes from a study of T cell changes during pregnancy in multiple sclerosis. The germline V gene encodes CDR1 SQVTM and CDR2 ANQGSEA. The CDR3 consists of 15 residues. The ends lost 4 bases at V and 0 bases at J; junction bases unmatched: 6. Method: immunoSEQ multiplex PCR; TCRdb's copy keeps in-frame clones and lacks some. Of under 95,000 clones in the sample, approximately 95% are singletons; the top ten hold around 0.91%. Sequencing used peripheral blood, obtained in the second trimester of pregnancy. The TCR comes from a female donor in good health, enrolled as a control in a pregnancy study. The V gene is TRBV29-1, the J gene TRBJ2-1; 7 positions agree with TRBD2. Here the CDR3 DNA reads TGCAGCGTTGCACTAGCGCGTAGCTCCTACAATGAGCAGTTCTTC. Encoded protein: CSVALARSSYNEQFF.